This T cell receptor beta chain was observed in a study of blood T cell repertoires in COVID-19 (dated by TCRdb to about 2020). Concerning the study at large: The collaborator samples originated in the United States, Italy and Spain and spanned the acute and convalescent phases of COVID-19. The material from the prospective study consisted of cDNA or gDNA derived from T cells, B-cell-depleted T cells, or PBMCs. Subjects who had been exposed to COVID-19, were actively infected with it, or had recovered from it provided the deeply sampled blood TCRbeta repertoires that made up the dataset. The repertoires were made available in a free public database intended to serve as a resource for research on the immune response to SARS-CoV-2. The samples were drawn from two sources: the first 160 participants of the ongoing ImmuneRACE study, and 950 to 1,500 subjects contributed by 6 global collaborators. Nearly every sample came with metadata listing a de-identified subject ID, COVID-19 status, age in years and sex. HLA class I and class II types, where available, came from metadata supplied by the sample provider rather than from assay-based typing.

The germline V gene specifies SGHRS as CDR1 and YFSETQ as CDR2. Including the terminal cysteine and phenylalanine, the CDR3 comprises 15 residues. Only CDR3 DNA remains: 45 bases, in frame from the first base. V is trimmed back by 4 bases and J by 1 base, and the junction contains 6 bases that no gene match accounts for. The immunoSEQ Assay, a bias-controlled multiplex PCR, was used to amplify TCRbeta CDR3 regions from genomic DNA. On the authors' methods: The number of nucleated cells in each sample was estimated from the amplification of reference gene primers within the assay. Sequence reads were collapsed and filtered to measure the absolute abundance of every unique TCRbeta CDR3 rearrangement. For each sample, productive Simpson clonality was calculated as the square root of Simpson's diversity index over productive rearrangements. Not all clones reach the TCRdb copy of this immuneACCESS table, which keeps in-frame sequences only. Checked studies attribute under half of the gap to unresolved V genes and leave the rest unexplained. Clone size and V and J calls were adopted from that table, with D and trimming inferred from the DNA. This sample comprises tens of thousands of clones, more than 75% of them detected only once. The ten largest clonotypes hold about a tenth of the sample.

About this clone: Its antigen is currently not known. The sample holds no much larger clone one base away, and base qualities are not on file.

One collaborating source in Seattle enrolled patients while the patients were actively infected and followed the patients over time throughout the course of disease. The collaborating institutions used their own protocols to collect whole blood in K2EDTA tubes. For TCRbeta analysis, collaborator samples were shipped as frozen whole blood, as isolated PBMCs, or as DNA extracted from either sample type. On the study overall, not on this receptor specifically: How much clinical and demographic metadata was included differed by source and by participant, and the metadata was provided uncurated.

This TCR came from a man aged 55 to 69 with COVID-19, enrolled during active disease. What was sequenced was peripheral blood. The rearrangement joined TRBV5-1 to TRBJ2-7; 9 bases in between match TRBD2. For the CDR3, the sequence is CASSPGLAVSYEQYF. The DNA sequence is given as TGCGCCAGCAGCCCGGGACTAGCCGTTTCCTACGAGCAGTACTTC. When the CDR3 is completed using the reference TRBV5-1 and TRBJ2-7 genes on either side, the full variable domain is KAGVTQTPRYLIKTRGQQVTLSCSPISGHRSVSWYQQTPGQGLQFLFEYFSETQRNKGNFPGRFSGRQFSNSRSEMNVSTLELGDSALYLCASSPGLAVSYEQYFGPGTRLTVT.